Each of the 24 T cell receptor beta chains below was sequenced from the same sample in a study of CD8 T cells in Susac syndrome. RNA was extracted with the RNeasy kit, and a quantity of roughly 0.5 to 1 ug was reverse transcribed using random hexamers. Each CDR3 protein gets one entry after TCRdb re-called the immunoSEQ multiplex PCR reads with MiXCR. The data hold fewer than 250,000 distinct CDR3 sequences, with 92% observed a single time. The sequencing input was CD8+ T cells from PBMCs. Receptors were obtained from a human donor with multiple sclerosis.

This clonotype was detected only once. The CDR3 nucleotides read TGTGCCAGCAGTGCCACTGGACTCCTCTACGAGCAGTACTTC. Translating gives CASSATGLLYEQYF. J is TRBJ2-7 and V is TRBV6-1, with D perhaps matching TRBD2 (5 bases). V lost 4 bases and J 3 bases, leaving 13 bases between the germline ends. Germline CDR1 MNHNS, CDR2 SASEGT. The CDR3 totals 14 residues.

The chain carries TRBV7-9 and TRBJ2-3, with D perhaps TRBD2 (6 bases). The V gene's germline CDR1 is SEHNR and CDR2 FQNEAQ (reference sequence). V was pared by 4 bases and J by 5 bases, with 19 bases between. CDR3 length: 16 amino acids. Here the CDR3 DNA reads TGTGCCAGCAGCTCTACGTTCGGGGGAATGGGAGATACGCAGTATTTT. Its translation: CASSSTFGGMGDTQYF.

V gene TRBV6-5 combines with J gene TRBJ1-5; 8 bases align to TRBD1. V dropped 4 bases and J dropped 10; count of bases not matched to a gene: 6. This CDR3 is 13 amino acids long. Germline values: CDR1 MNHEY, CDR2 SVGAGI. For the CDR3, the DNA is TGTGCCAGCAGTTGGACAGGGACGGAACCCCAGCATTTT. This gives the protein CASSWTGTEPQHF.

This rearrangement joins TRBV5-4 to TRBJ2-1, with a tentative D call TRBD2 (6 bases). This CDR3 is built from 16 residues. Germline CDR1 and CDR2: SGHNT and YYREEE (reference sequence). Trimming shortened V by 4 bases and J by 3 bases, and 17 bases separated the two germline ends. The CDR3 reads CASSGAGTGIYNEQFF. The CDR3, as DNA: TGTGCCAGCAGCGGGGCGGGGACTGGTATCTACAATGAGCAGTTCTTC.

The rearrangement uses TRBV2 and TRBJ2-6; 8 bases map to TRBD1. CDR1 is SNHLY, CDR2 FYNNEI, per germline. V lost 6 bases to trimming and J lost 2 bases; unmatched junction nucleotides: 6. The CDR3 consists of 16 residues. CDR3 nucleotides: TGTGCCAGCAGAGACAGGGGAATCCCTGGGGCCAACGTCCTGACTTTC. This encodes CASRDRGIPGANVLTF. Filled out from reference TRBV2 and TRBJ2-6, the complete variable domain reads EPEVTQTPSHQVTQMGQEVILRCVPISNHLYFYWYRQILGQKVEFLVSFYNNEISEKSEIFDDQFSVERPDGSNFTLKIRSTKLEDSAMYFCASRDRGIPGANVLTFGAGSRLTVL.

This chain links TRBV5-1 with TRBJ2-7; 11 bases align to TRBD2. Unmatched junction bases numbered 11, after V lost 4 bases and J lost 2 bases. The CDR3 consists of 17 residues. Germline CDR1 is SGHRS and CDR2 is YFSETQ. CDR3 loop: CASSPPPGSGRAYEQYF. CDR3 DNA sequence: TGCGCCAGCAGCCCTCCCCCCGGTAGCGGGAGGGCCTACGAGCAGTACTTC.

This chain links TRBV5-1 with TRBJ2-3; a weak D match, TRBD1 (6 bases). This CDR3 comprises 15 residues. Germline loops: CDR1 SGHRS, CDR2 YFSETQ. Trimming took off 3 bases at V and 0 bases at J, with 11 bases between the two ends. The CDR3 coding sequence is TGCGCCAGCAGCTCAGGGGAGCTTAGCACAGATACGCAGTATTTT. It specifies CASSSGELSTDTQYF.

The chain carries TRBV4-3 and TRBJ1-2; 7 bases agree with TRBD1. The germline CDR1 and CDR2 sequences are LGHNA and YSLEER. The V segment lost 1 base and the J segment 5 bases; nucleotides outside the gene matches: 7. The CDR3 spans 15 residues. The chain's CDR3 is CASSQGGGTAYGYTF. CDR3 DNA: TGCGCCAGCAGCCAAGGAGGGGGGACAGCATATGGCTACACCTTC.

The chain recombines TRBV7-9 with TRBJ1-4, with a tentative D call TRBD1 (6 bases). The CDR3 runs to 14 residues. Germline V gene lookup returns CDR1 SEHNR and CDR2 FQNEAQ (reference sequence). Trimming stripped 7 bases from V and 3 bases from J, with 12 bases between. Written as DNA, the CDR3 is TGTGCCAGCACCGGACAGTTCGCTAATGAAAAACTGTTTTTT. This gives the protein CASTGQFANEKLFF. The variable domain in full, with the rest retrieved from reference TRBV7-9 and TRBJ1-4, is DTGVSQNPRHKITKRGQNVTFRCDPISEHNRLYWYRQTLGQGPEFLTYFQNEAQLEKSRLLSDRFSAERPKGSFSTLEIQRTEQGDSAMYLCASTGQFANEKLFFGSGTQLSVL.

The rearrangement links TRBV7-9 to TRBJ2-7, with D tentatively TRBD2 (7 bases). The CDR3 extends over 14 amino acids. V lost 5 bases to trimming and J lost 2 bases, with 13 bases between them. From germline, CDR1 is SEHNR and CDR2 FQNEAQ (reference sequence). The CDR3 DNA follows: TGTGCCAGCAGCCCACCGGGGGGCGCCTACGAGCAGTACTTC. Translated: CASSPPGGAYEQYF.

J is TRBJ1-1 and V is TRBV3-1; D may be TRBD1 (5 bases). This CDR3 contains 15 residues. CDR1 LGHDT and CDR2 YNNKEL come from the germline V gene (reference sequence). Trimming shortened V by 0 bases and J by 7 bases, and 15 bases separated the two germline ends. For the CDR3, the DNA is TGTGCCAGCAGCCAAGATCCCCAACAGGAGTATGAAGCTTTCTTT. It translates to CASSQDPQQEYEAFF.

This clonotype has only a few counts. This sequence joins TRBV27 and TRBJ2-7; D unresolved. CDR3 length equals 16 residues. V was pared by 6 bases and J by 4 bases, with 22 bases between. Per the germline V gene, CDR1 is MNHEY and CDR2 is SMNVEV (reference sequence). As DNA, the CDR3 is TGTGCCAGCAGCCCGTTCGCGTACAAGCAAACTTACGAGCAGTACTTC. Amino acids: CASSPFAYKQTYEQYF.

V usage is TRBV24-1 and J usage is TRBJ2-3, with D maybe TRBD2 (5 bases). There are 15 residues in the CDR3. Trimming shortened V by 1 base and J by 3 bases, and 10 bases separated the two germline ends. Germline V gene lookup returns CDR1 KGHDR and CDR2 SFDVKD. The CDR3 spells CATSDFEGATDTQYF. CDR3 nucleotide sequence: TGTGCCACCAGTGATTTCGAGGGCGCTACAGATACGCAGTATTTT.

This clonotype was observed once. The V and J genes are TRBV29-1 and TRBJ2-7; 10 positions agree with TRBD2. Trimming cost V 7 bases and J 4 bases; bases outside gene matches: 7. Germline V CDR1 and CDR2: SQVTM, ANQGSEA. This CDR3 spans 13 amino acids. The CDR3 loop is CSGASGSDYEQYF. DNA of the CDR3: TGCAGCGGCGCTAGCGGGAGCGATTACGAGCAGTACTTC.

The chain recombines TRBV27 with TRBJ2-3, with D possibly matching TRBD2 (6 bases). The CDR3 contains 16 residues. Germline V gene data show CDR1 as MNHEY and CDR2 as SMNVEV (reference sequence). Trimming left V 1 base short and J 1 base short, with 12 bases between. CDR3 DNA sequence: TGTGCCAGCAGTTTATACGGGGGATTTGGCACAGATACGCAGTATTTT. It yields the protein CASSLYGGFGTDTQYF.

The chain links TRBV7-9 to TRBJ2-1; 8 bases map to TRBD1. The CDR3 sequence is 13 residues long. The trim removed 7 bases at V and 5 bases at J, leaving 4 bases unmatched. Germline CDR1 is SEHNR and CDR2 is FQNEAQ (reference sequence). In nucleotides, the CDR3 is TGTGCCAGCACAGGGGGCGTCCACAATGAGCAGTTCTTC. It is translated as CASTGGVHNEQFF.

The chain recombines TRBV20-1 with TRBJ2-7; the match to TRBD2 covers 7 bases. The germline V gene has CDR1 DFQATT and CDR2 SNEGSKA (reference sequence). J was trimmed by 3 bases and V by 6 bases; bases with no gene match: 8. CDR3 size: 13 residues. The CDR3 nucleotides are TGCAGTGCGAGTAGCGGGTCGCGCTACGAGCAGTACTTC. Amino acid sequence: CSASSGSRYEQYF.

This clonotype showed up just a few times. The chain recombines TRBV29-1 with TRBJ2-7; D is unresolved. The CDR3 length is 11 residues. Deletions cut 5 bases from V and 4 bases from J, with 9 bases between. The germline V gene encodes CDR1 SQVTM and CDR2 ANQGSEA. The CDR3 is CSVLKEYEQYF. The CDR3 DNA reads as TGCAGCGTTCTAAAAGAATACGAGCAGTACTTC.

The CDR3 coding sequence is TGTGCTAGTGGGTATAGCGGGATCAATGAGCAGTTCTTC. Protein sequence: CASGYSGINEQFF. The chain carries TRBV12-5 and TRBJ2-1; the match to TRBD2 covers 8 bases. The CDR3 length is 13 residues. The V segment lost 6 bases and the J segment 6 bases; nucleotides outside the gene matches: 4. Germline CDR1 is LGHNT and CDR2 is FRNRAP.

This rearrangement joins TRBV5-1 to TRBJ2-3; 7 bases are a match to TRBD1. Germline V lookup: CDR1 SGHRS, CDR2 YFSETQ. V shed 4 bases and J 2 bases; nucleotides not matched to a gene: 7. The CDR3 has 15 amino acids. CDR3 sequence: CASSRRDSLTDTQYF. The CDR3 DNA sequence: TGCGCCAGCAGCCGCCGGGACAGCCTCACAGATACGCAGTATTTT.

The rearrangement joins TRBV7-2 to TRBJ1-5; a possible D gene is TRBD1 (6 bases). CDR1 is SGHTA, CDR2 FQGNSA, per germline. CDR3 size: 16 residues. Trimming removed 2 bases from V and 0 bases from J, with 11 bases in between. The CDR3 loop is CASSLSGVYSNQPQHF. CDR3 coding DNA: TGTGCCAGCAGCTTATCAGGGGTTTATAGCAATCAGCCCCAGCATTTT.

J is TRBJ2-5 and V is TRBV4-1; TRBD2 might be the D (5 bases). Trimming cost V 0 bases and J 0 bases, with 11 bases left between them. Germline CDR1 is MGHRA and CDR2 is YSYEKL. The CDR3 length is 16 residues. The CDR3 sequence: CASSQDPSPNQETQYF. The CDR3 bases are TGCGCCAGCAGCCAAGATCCTAGCCCGAACCAAGAGACCCAGTACTTC.

V and J are TRBV5-6 and TRBJ2-1; TRBD1 matches 10 bases. Unmatched junction bases numbered 1, after V lost 0 bases and J lost 7 bases. Per germline, CDR1 SGHDT and CDR2 YYEEEE. The CDR3 runs to 14 residues. The DNA of the CDR3 is TGTGCCAGCAGCTTGGAGGGACAGGGGAATGAGCAGTTCTTC. Its translation: CASSLEGQGNEQFF.

V and J are TRBV19 and TRBJ2-7, with 8 bases that match TRBD2. The V gene's germline CDR1 is LNHDA and CDR2 SQIVND (reference sequence). Losses at the gene ends were 1 base for V and 7 bases for J; bases not matched to a gene: 9. The CDR3 runs 15 residues. CDR3 sequence: CASSIVAGGSGEQYF. Here the CDR3 DNA reads TGTGCCAGTAGTATAGTGGCGGGGGGCTCGGGGGAGCAGTACTTC.